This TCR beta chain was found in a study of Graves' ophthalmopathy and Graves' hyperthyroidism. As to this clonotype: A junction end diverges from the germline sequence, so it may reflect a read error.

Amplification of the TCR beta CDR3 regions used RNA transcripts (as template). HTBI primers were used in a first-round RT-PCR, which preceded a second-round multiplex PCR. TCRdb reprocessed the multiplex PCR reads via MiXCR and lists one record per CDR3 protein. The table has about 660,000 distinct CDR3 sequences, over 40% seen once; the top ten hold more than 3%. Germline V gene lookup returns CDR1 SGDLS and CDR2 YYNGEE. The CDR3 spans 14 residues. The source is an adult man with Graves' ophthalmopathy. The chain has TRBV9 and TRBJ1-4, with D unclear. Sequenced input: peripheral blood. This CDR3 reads CASSNEGTGEKLFF. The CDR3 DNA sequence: TGCGCCAGCAGCAATGAGGGTACCGGGGAAAAACTGTTTTTT.